This record covers a single TCR beta chain. Both TCR beta VDJ combination and CDR3 sequence profiling were carried out. Genomic DNA was the template for this profiling. TCRdb called the reads again in MiXCR, with one record for every CDR3 protein. The sample lists roughly 250,000 distinct CDR3 sequences; roughly 82% were seen once. Sequencing was done on patients that had shown CD8+CD57+ cell expansion by flow cytometry. The sample is drawn from a study of CD8+CD57+ T cells in acquired aplastic anemia. Study overall: Recorded DNA amounts for sorted CD4+ and CD8+ cells had an average of approximately 3 ug.

Germline V gene data show CDR1 as SEHNR and CDR2 as FQNEAQ (reference sequence). The CDR3 spans 16 residues. With 1 base removed from V and 13 bases from J, the gap between germline ends came to 25 bases. The chain links TRBV7-9 to TRBJ1-2; D ambiguous. Sequencing used sorted CD4+, CD8+, or CD8+CD57+ T cells (not recorded which) from PBMCs. This receptor was identified in a human donor with aplastic anemia. In DNA, the CDR3 is TGTGCCAGCAGCTTAGAGAGAGGCGGGCTTACGCAGGATTGCACCTTC. It yields the protein CASSLERGGLTQDCTF.